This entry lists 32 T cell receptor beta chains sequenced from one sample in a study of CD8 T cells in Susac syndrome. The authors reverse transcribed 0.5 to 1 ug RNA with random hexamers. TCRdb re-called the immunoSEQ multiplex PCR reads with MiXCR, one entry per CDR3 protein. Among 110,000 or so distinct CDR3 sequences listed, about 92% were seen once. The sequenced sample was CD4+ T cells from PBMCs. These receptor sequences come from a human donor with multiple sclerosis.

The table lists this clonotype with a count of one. The CDR3 sequence is CASSREAQPQHF. The CDR3 DNA follows: TGTGCCAGCTCCAGGGAGGCTCAGCCCCAGCATTTT. The chain couples TRBV2 to TRBJ1-5; tentatively, D is TRBD1 (5 bases). Germline assignment: CDR1 SNHLY and CDR2 FYNNEI. CDR3 size: 12 residues. Deletions cut 8 bases from V and 6 bases from J, with 11 bases between.

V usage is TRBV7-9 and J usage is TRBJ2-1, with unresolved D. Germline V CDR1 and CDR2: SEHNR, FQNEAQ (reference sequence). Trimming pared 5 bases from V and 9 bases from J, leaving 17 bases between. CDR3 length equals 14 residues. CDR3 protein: CASSLRLGASEQFF. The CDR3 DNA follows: TGTGCCAGCAGCCTCCGGTTGGGTGCGAGTGAGCAGTTCTTC.

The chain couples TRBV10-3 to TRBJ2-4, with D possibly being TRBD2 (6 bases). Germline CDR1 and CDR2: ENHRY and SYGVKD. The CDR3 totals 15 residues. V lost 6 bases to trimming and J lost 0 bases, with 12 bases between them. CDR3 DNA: TGTGCCATCAGCAATGGAGGGGTAGCCAAAAACATTCAGTACTTC. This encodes CAISNGGVAKNIQYF.

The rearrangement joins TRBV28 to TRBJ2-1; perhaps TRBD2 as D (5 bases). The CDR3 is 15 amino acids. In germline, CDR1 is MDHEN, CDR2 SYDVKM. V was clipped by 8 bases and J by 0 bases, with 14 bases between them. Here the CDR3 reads CASPPAASSYNEQFF. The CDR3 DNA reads TGTGCCAGCCCCCCAGCGGCCAGCTCCTACAATGAGCAGTTCTTC. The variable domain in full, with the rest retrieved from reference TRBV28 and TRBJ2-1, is DVKVTQSSRYLVKRTGEKVFLECVQDMDHENMFWYRQDPGLGLRLIYFSYDVKMKEKGDIPEGYSVSREKKERFSLILESASTNQTSMYLCASPPAASSYNEQFFGPGTRLTVL.

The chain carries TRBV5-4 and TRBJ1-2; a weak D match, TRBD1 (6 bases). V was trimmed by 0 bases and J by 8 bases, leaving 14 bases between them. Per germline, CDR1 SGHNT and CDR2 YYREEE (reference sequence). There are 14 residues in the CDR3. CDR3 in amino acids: CASSLDRAIVGYTF. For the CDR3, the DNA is TGTGCCAGCAGCTTGGACAGGGCCATAGTAGGCTACACCTTC.

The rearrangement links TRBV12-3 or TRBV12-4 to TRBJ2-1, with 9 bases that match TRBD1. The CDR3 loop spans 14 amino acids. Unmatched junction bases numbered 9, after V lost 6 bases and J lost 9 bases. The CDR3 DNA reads TGTGCCAGCAGATGGACAGGGGAAGTGGGTGAGCAGTTCTTC. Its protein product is CASRWTGEVGEQFF.

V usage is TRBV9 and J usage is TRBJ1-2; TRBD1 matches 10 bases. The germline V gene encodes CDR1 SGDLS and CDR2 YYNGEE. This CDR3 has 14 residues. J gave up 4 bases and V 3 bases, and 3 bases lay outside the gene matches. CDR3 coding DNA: TGTGCCAGCAGCGGGACAGGGGGATTCTATGGCTACACCTTC. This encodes CASSGTGGFYGYTF.

This CDR3 reads CSVLPHRGISYNEQFF. The DNA of the CDR3 is TGCAGCGTGCTCCCTCACCGGGGGATCTCCTACAATGAGCAGTTCTTC. The chain carries TRBV29-1 and TRBJ2-1, with D perhaps matching TRBD2 (6 bases). With 6 bases removed from V and 0 bases from J, the gap between germline ends came to 18 bases. Germline V gene sequence: CDR1 SQVTM, CDR2 ANQGSEA. The CDR3 is 16 amino acids.

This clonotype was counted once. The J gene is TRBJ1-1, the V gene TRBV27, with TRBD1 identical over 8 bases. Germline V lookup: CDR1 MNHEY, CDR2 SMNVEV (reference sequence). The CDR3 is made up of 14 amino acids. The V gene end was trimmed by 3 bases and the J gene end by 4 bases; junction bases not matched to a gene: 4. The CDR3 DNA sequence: TGTGCCAGCAGTTTGAAGGGACAGGTCACTGAAGCTTTCTTT. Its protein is CASSLKGQVTEAFF.

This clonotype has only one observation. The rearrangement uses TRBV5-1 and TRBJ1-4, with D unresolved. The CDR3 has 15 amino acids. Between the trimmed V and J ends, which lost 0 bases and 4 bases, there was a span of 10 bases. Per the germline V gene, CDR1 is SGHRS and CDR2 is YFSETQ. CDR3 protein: CASSLVGRNNEKLFF. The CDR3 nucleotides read TGCGCCAGCAGCTTGGTAGGCAGGAATAATGAAAAACTGTTTTTT.

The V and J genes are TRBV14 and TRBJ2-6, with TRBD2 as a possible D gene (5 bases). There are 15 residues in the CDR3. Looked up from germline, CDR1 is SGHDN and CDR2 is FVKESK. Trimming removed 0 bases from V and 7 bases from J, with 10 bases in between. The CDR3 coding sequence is TGTGCCAGCAGCCAAGATTACGGGGAAGCCAACGTCCTGACTTTC. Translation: CASSQDYGEANVLTF.

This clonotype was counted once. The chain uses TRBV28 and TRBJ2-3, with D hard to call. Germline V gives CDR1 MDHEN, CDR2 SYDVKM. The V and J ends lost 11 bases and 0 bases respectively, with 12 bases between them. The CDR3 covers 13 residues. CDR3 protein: CAGSRSSTDTQYF. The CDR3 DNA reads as TGTGCCGGTAGCCGTTCTAGCACAGATACGCAGTATTTT.

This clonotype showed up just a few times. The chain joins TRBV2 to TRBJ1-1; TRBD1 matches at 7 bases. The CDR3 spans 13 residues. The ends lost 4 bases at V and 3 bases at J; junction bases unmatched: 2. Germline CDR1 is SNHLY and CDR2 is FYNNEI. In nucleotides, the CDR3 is TGTGCCAGCAGTGCGCAGGGGGACACTGAAGCTTTCTTT. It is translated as CASSAQGDTEAFF.

CDR3 sequence (DNA): TGTGCCAGCCGAAGCCGGCAGGGGGGAACAGATACGCAGTATTTT. It translates to CASRSRQGGTDTQYF. This chain connects TRBV7-2 to TRBJ2-3; tentatively, D is TRBD1 (7 bases). The CDR3 has 15 amino acids. The germline V gene encodes CDR1 SGHTA and CDR2 FQGNSA. V lost 8 bases, J lost 3 bases, and 18 bases lay in between.

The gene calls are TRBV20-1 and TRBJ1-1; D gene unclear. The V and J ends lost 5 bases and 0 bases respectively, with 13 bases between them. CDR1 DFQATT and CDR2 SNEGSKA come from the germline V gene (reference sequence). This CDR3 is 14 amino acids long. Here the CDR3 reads CSARADPVNTEAFF. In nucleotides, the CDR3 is TGCAGTGCTCGAGCGGACCCGGTGAACACTGAAGCTTTCTTT.

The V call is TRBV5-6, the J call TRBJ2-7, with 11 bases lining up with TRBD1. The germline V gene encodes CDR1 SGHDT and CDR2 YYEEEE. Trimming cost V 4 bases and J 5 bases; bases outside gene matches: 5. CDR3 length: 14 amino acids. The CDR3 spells CASSSGQGADEQYF. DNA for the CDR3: TGTGCCAGCAGCAGTGGACAGGGGGCAGACGAGCAGTACTTC.

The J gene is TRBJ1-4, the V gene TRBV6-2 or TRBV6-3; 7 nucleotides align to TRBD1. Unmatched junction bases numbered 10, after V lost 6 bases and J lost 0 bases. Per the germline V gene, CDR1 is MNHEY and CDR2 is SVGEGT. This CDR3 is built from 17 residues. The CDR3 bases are TGTGCCAGCAGCGACATCGGGACAGCTGCAACTAATGAAAAACTGTTTTTT. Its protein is CASSDIGTAATNEKLFF.

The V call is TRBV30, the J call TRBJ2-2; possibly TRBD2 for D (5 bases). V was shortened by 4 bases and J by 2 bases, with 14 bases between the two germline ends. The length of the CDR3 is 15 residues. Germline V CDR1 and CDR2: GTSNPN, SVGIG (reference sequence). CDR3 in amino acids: CAWTRTGLNTGELFF. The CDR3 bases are TGTGCCTGGACACGGACCGGACTTAACACCGGGGAGCTGTTTTTT.

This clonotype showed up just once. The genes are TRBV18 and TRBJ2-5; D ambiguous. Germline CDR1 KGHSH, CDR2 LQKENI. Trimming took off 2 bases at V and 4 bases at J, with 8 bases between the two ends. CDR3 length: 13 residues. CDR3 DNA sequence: TGTGCCAGCTCACCAGGATCGGGAGAGACCCAGTACTTC. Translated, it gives CASSPGSGETQYF.

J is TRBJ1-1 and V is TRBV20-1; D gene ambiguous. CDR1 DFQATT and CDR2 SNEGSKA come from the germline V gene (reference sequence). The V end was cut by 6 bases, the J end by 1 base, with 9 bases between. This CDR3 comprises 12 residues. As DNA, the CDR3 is TGCAGTGCGTGCCGCAGGAACACTGAAGCTTTCTTT. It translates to CSACRRNTEAFF.

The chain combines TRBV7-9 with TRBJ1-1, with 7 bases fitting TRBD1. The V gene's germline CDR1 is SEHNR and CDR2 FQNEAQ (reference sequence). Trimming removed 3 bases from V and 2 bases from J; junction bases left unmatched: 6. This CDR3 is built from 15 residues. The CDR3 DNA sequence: TGTGCCAGCAGCTTGGGGGCAGGGGGTAACACTGAAGCTTTCTTT. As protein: CASSLGAGGNTEAFF.

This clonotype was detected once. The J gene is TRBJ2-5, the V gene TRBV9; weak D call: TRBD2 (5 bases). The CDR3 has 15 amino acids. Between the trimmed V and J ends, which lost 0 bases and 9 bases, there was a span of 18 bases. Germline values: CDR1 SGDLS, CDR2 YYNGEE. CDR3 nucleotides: TGTGCCAGCAGCGTAGGTAGCTCCCCAGCCGGGGCCCAGTACTTC. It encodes CASSVGSSPAGAQYF.

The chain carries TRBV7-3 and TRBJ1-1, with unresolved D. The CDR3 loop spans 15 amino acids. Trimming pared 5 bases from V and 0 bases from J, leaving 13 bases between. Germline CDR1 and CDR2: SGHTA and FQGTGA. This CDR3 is CASSPRHGLNTEAFF. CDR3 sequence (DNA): TGTGCCAGCAGCCCGAGACACGGCCTGAACACTGAAGCTTTCTTT.

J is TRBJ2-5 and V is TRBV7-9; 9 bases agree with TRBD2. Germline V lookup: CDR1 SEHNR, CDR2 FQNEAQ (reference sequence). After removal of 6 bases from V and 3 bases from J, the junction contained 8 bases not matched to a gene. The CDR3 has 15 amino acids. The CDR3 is CASRPRREGEETQYF. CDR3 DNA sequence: TGTGCCAGCAGGCCTCGGCGGGAGGGGGAAGAGACCCAGTACTTC. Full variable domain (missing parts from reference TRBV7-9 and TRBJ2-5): DTGVSQNPRHKITKRGQNVTFRCDPISEHNRLYWYRQTLGQGPEFLTYFQNEAQLEKSRLLSDRFSAERPKGSFSTLEIQRTEQGDSAMYLCASRPRREGEETQYFGPGTRLLVL.

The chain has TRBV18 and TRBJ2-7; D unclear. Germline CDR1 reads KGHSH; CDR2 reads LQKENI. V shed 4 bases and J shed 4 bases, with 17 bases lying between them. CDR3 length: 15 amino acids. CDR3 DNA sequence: TGTGCCAGCTCACTGAGGAGTTTCGTTTGGTACGAGCAGTACTTC. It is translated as CASSLRSFVWYEQYF.

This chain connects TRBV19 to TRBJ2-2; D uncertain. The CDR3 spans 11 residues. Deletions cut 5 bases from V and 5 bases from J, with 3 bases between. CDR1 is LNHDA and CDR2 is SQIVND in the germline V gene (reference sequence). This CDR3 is CASSYTGELFF. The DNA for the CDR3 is TGTGCCAGTAGTTATACCGGGGAGCTGTTTTTT.

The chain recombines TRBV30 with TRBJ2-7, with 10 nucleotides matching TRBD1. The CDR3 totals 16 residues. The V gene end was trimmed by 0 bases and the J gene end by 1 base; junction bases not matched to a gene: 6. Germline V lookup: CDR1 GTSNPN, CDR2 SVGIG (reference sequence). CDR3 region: CAWSVTGTGASYEQYF. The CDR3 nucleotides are TGTGCCTGGAGTGTAACCGGGACAGGGGCTTCCTACGAGCAGTACTTC.

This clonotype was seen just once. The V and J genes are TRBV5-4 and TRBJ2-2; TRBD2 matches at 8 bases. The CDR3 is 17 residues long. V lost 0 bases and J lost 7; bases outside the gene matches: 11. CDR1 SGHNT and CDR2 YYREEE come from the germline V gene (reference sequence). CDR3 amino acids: CASSLGGRGGRDGELFF. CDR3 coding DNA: TGTGCCAGCAGCTTGGGAGGCCGGGGGGGACGGGACGGGGAGCTGTTTTTT.

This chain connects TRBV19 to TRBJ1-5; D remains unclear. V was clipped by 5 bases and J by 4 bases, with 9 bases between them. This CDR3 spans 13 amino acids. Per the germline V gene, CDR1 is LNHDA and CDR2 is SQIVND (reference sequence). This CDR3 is CASSGVPNQPQHF. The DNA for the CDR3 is TGTGCCAGTAGTGGAGTTCCTAATCAGCCCCAGCATTTT.

As DNA, the CDR3 is TGCGCCAGCAGCTTGCTTCAGGGACCAACCTACGAGCAGTACTTC. Protein sequence: CASSLLQGPTYEQYF. J is TRBJ2-7 and V is TRBV5-1, with D perhaps given as TRBD1 or TRBD2 (5 bases each). This CDR3 comprises 15 residues. V gave up 1 base and J gave up 2 bases, with 13 bases separating them. The germline CDR1 and CDR2 sequences are SGHRS and YFSETQ.

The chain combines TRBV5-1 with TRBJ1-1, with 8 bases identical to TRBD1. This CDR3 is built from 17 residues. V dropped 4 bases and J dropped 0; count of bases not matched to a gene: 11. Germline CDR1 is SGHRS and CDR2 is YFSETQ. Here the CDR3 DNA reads TGCGCCAGCAGCCTACGGGACAGGCGAACCATGAACACTGAAGCTTTCTTT. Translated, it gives CASSLRDRRTMNTEAFF.

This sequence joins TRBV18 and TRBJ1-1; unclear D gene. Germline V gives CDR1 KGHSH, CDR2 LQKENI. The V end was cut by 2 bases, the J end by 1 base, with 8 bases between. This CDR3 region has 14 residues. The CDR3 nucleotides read TGTGCCAGCTCACCAAGTCTTGGGAACACTGAAGCTTTCTTT. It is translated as CASSPSLGNTEAFF.